This T cell receptor (beta chain) was found in a study of vaccination and CD4 T cells after COVID-19. Sequencing of the DNA from cultured CD4+ T cells was carried out with the Oncomine TCR Beta short-read assay. Someone extracted genomic DNA from cultured CD4+ T cells. TCRdb reprocessed the PCR reads with MiXCR, giving one entry per CDR3 protein. The table has about 3,500 distinct CDR3 sequences, under 20% seen once. The CDR3 length is 14 residues. Germline V lookup: CDR1 MNHNS, CDR2 SASEGT. The V end was cut by 6 bases, the J end by 0 bases, with 10 bases between. With respect to this clonotype: Its antigen is as yet unknown.

Regarding treatment: approximately 11-day PBMC culture with coronavirus spike peptide pools or control peptides (ViraFEST assay). Sequencing used CD4+ T cells from blood, cultured in vitro. This TCR was sampled from a human donor who had recovered from COVID-19. This chain uses TRBV6-1 with TRBJ2-3; D uncertain. CDR3 DNA sequence: TGTGCCAGCAGACGCGGAATTAGCACAGATACGCAGTATTTT. Protein product: CASRRGISTDTQYF.